This T cell receptor (beta chain) was observed in a study of immune cell composition in non-small cell lung cancer. Assay used: immunoSEQ multiplex PCR; TCRdb lists only in-frame clones, some missing. The profile shows roughly 3,000 clones, over 65% of them singletons. Concerning this clone: Its cognate antigen is unknown.

DNA was extracted from unsorted cell suspensions stored frozen. Germline CDR1 ENHRY, CDR2 SYGVKD. The CDR3 consists of 12 residues. Deletions cut 2 bases from V and 4 bases from J, with 5 bases between. Study-wide findings and caveats: Lung squamous cell carcinoma tumours had significantly higher top 10 clone scores and productive clonality than lung adenocarcinoma. Smoking pack-years did not significantly correlate with tumour TCR-beta clonality.

J is TRBJ1-1 and V is TRBV10-3; no definite D call. The material sequenced was lung tumor tissue. This clonotype was obtained from a human donor with non-small cell lung cancer. This CDR3 is CAISEGVTEAFF. For the CDR3, the DNA is TGTGCCATCAGTGAGGGAGTCACTGAAGCTTTCTTT.